This TCR beta chain was identified in a study of blood T cell repertoires in COVID-19. For the study at large: The cDNA or gDNA used as material had been derived from T cells, B-cell-depleted T cells, or PBMCs.

The table came from immunoSEQ multiplex PCR; TCRdb's copy has only in-frame clones and leaves some out. The repertoire includes approximately 150,000 clones, 85% of them detected once, and 5.4% sits in the top ten. This clone was counted between two and nine times. The length of the CDR3 is 15 residues. The germline V and J ends were trimmed by 0 bases and 0 bases, with 10 bases remaining between them. The germline V gene encodes CDR1 GTSNPN and CDR2 SVGIG (reference sequence). Seattle's enrolled individuals joined amid active infection and were then monitored longitudinally. The clonotype originates from a woman aged 45-59 years with COVID-19, enrolled during active disease. The V call is TRBV30, the J call TRBJ2-3; perhaps TRBD2 as D (5 bases). Material for sequencing was peripheral blood. CDR3 in amino acids: CAWSVLDASTDTQYF. In nucleotides, the CDR3 is TGTGCCTGGAGTGTACTAGATGCTAGCACAGATACGCAGTATTTT.